A single T cell receptor (beta chain) is shown here with its context. The target of this receptor is not known. Per-base qualities were not stored, and no clone one base away is much larger. The same CDR3 also results from other DNA sequences found in this sample. The donors were healthy, HIV-negative adults with no recently reported acute infections or vaccinations. Only Caucasian adults living in Nashville, Tennessee, USA were represented among the donors. CD4+ T cells were enriched by magnetic negative selection, after which naive cells were positively selected on CD45RA and the negative fraction was taken as the memory subset. Blood was obtained by leukapheresis, after which PBMCs were separated by Ficoll-Histopaque density gradient centrifugation and cryopreserved in liquid nitrogen vapor phase. Analytical flow cytometry was used to check the purity and quantity of every magnetically sorted T cell population. From each sorted fraction, genomic DNA was isolated and quantified by UV absorbance on a Nanodrop 2000c.

The sample originates from a study of shared clonotypes between healthy human individuals (dated by TCRdb to 2020 to 2021). About the full investigation: The cohort included three men and two women between 18 and 49 years of age. Between about 0.9 and 10 billion PBMCs per donor were obtained by leukapheresis. To increase sequencing depth and limit assay-specific biases, TCR repertoire library preparation and sequencing were carried out by different laboratories using diverse techniques. For each donor, three plates each were used for CD4 naive and CD4 memory, two plates were used for CD8 naive, and one plate was used for CD8 memory. The study deeply sequenced blood TCR repertoires of roughly five healthy adults to estimate repertoire size and the extent of clonotype sharing between individuals. Findings and caveats that apply to the study as a whole: Because the study included only a small number of donors, the genetic and exposure-history diversity represented was limited. Pairwise subsampling led to the expectation that sequencing depth would affect the degree of clonotype sharing among donors. Sharing across several donors was observed for about 5% of naive CD4, less than 4% of naive CD8, 2.3% of memory CD4, and approximately 0.41% of memory CD8 clonotypes. Compared with non-shared clonotypes, the clonotypes found in all four sorted-subset donors had higher generation probabilities. Larger estimated clonotype richness was generally found for naive subsets than for memory subsets. Sampling was restricted to blood, and TCR repertoires in tissue are likely to differ from TCR repertoires in blood. Rarefaction of sorted-subset datasets indicated incomplete sequencing despite the large sequencing depth.

Including the terminal cysteine and phenylalanine, the CDR3 comprises 15 residues. Left in the record is the CDR3 DNA by itself, 45 bases read in frame from the first base. Compared with germline, V lacks 3 bases and J lacks 0 bases; bases without a gene match: 2. As encoded in the germline V gene, CDR1 is SGHRS while CDR2 is YFSETQ. Using the deep immunoSEQ assay, TCR CDR3 regions were amplified from genomic DNA by multiplex PCR. Genomic DNA extracted from each cell subset was distributed evenly over all wells of several immunoSEQ 96-well plates, and each plate served as one replicate. Each replicate PCR for sorted subsets received approximately 200 ng genomic DNA, equal to about 30,000 T cell genomes. Purified libraries were quantified with a Qubit 3.0 fluorometer, sized on a Bioanalyzer 2100, and re-quantified with the KAPA Library Quantification kit. Every immunoSEQ 96-well plate was sequenced on a separate single-read 150-cycle Illumina NextSeq 550 flow cell. Per the authors' processing: Because the immunoSEQ output held only junctional sequences and lacked quality scores, the filtering could not match the filtering applied to full-length reads. Sequences were annotated with PyIR, a Python wrapper for IgBLAST v1.9, and V/J genes and CDR3 were assigned using IMGT germline references. Reads were filtered out if the reads had weak V/J assignments (E-value above 1e-6), no CDR3, stop codons, out-of-frame junctions, or ambiguous translated residues. V3J clonotypes were defined by identical inferred V gene, J gene, and CDR3 amino acid sequence. The percentage overlap between two repertoires was calculated by dividing the number of shared unique clonotypes by the size of the smaller repertoire. Richness of each repertoire was evaluated using RTK rarefaction, the Chao1 estimator, and Recon v2.1 estimates of unobserved clonotypes. OLGA was used to compute generation probabilities for all TCRbeta clonotypes that the gDNA method yielded from a handful of donors. The table comes from immuneACCESS by way of TCRdb, which keeps in-frame sequences with V and J called. Part of the clones is missing from these tables; in studies checked, under half for an unresolved V gene and the rest for unknown reasons. That table supplies the V and J calls and clone size; D and trimming were determined from the DNA. In all, the sample holds roughly 1,100,000 clones, and about 80% of those were seen once. The ten biggest clones cover approximately 1.5% of the sample.

The source of this sequence is a man between 18 and 35 years old in good health. The receptor chain draws on TRBV5-1 and TRBJ2-3, with 9 bases aligning to TRBD2. Sequencing was done on a sample of memory CD4+ T cells sorted from blood. The cell subset or site label, read with the paper, signifies: CD45RA-negative fraction. Here the CDR3 is given as CASSWAGGSTDTQYF. The sequenced DNA is TGCGCCAGCAGCTGGGCGGGAGGGAGCACAGATACGCAGTATTTT. The CDR3, completed at both ends by the reference TRBV5-1 and TRBJ2-3 genes, gives the full variable domain KAGVTQTPRYLIKTRGQQVTLSCSPISGHRSVSWYQQTPGQGLQFLFEYFSETQRNKGNFPGRFSGRQFSNSRSEMNVSTLELGDSALYLCASSWAGGSTDTQYFGPGTRLTVL.